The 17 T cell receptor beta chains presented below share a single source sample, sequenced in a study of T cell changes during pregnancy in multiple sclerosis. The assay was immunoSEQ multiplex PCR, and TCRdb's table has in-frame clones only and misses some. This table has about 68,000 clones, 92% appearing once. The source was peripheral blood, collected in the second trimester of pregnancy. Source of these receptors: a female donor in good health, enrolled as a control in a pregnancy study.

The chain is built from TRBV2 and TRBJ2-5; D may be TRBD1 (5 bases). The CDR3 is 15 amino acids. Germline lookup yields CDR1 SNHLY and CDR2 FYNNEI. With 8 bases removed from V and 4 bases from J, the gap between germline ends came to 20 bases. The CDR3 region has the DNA TGTGCCAGCGGTACTTACGAAGGGGTCAGAGAGACCCAGTACTTC. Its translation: CASGTYEGVRETQYF. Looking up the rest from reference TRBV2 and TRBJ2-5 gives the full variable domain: EPEVTQTPSHQVTQMGQEVILRCVPISNHLYFYWYRQILGQKVEFLVSFYNNEISEKSEIFDDQFSVERPDGSNFTLKIRSTKLEDSAMYFCASGTYEGVRETQYFGPGTRLLVL.

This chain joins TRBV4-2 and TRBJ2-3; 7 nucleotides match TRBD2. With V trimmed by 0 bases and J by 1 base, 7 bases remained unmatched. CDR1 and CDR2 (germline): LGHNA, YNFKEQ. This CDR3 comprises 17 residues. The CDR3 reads CASSQDPAGARTDTQYF. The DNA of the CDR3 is TGTGCCAGCAGCCAAGACCCTGCGGGAGCCCGCACAGATACGCAGTATTTT.

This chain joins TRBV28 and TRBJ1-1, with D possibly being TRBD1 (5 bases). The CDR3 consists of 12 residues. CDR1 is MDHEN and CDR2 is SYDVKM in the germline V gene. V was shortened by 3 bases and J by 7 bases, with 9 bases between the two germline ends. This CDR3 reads CASSFRGIEAFF. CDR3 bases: TGTGCCAGCAGTTTCCGGGGGATTGAAGCTTTCTTT.

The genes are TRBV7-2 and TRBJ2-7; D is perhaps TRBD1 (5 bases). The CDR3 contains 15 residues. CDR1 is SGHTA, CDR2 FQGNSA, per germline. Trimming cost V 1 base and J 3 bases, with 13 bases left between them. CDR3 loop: CASSLVLGQGYEQYF. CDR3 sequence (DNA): TGTGCCAGCAGCTTAGTACTGGGGCAGGGCTACGAGCAGTACTTC.

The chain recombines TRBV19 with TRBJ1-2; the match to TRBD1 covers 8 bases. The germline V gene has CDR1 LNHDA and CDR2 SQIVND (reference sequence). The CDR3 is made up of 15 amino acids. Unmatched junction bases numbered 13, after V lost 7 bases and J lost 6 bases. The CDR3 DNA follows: TGTGCCAGTAACCCGCCCGACAGGGGAATCAATGGCTACACCTTC. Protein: CASNPPDRGINGYTF.

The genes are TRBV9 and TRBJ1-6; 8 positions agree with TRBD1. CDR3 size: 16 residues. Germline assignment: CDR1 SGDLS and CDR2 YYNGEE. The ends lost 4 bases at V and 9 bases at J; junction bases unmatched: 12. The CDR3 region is CASSSQGTGTGSPLHF. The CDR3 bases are TGTGCCAGCAGCTCACAGGGCACAGGGACAGGTTCACCCCTCCACTTT.

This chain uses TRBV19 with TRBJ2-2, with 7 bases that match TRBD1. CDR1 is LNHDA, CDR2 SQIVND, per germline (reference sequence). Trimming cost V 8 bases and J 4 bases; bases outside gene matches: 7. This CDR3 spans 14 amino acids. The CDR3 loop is CASEGQFVTGELFF. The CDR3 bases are TGTGCCAGTGAGGGACAGTTCGTCACCGGGGAGCTGTTTTTT.

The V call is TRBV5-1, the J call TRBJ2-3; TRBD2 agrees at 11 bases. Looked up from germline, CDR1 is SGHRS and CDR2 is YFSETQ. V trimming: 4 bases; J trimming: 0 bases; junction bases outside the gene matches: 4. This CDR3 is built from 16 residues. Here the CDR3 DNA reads TGCGCCAGCAGCCCGGGACTAGCGGTTAGCACAGATACGCAGTATTTT. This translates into CASSPGLAVSTDTQYF.

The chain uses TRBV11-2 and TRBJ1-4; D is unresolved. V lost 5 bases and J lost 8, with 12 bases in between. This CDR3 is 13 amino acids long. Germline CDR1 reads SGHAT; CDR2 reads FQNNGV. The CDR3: CASSVERGEKLFF. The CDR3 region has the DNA TGTGCCAGCAGCGTCGAGCGAGGCGAAAAACTGTTTTTT.

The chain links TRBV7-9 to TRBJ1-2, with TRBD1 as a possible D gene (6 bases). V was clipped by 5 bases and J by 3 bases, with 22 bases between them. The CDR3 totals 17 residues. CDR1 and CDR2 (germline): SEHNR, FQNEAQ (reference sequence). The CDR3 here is CASSPKGGSEPHYGYTF. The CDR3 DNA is TGTGCCAGCAGCCCAAAGGGGGGGTCGGAACCCCACTATGGCTACACCTTC.

The CDR3 DNA reads as TGTGCCAGTAGTCTGGCGGACACAGATACGCAGTATTTT. Translation: CASSLADTDTQYF. This chain links TRBV19 with TRBJ2-3, with D unresolved. Germline CDR1 is LNHDA and CDR2 is SQIVND (reference sequence). V was cut by 5 bases and J by 2 bases, with 8 bases left in between. The CDR3 covers 13 residues.

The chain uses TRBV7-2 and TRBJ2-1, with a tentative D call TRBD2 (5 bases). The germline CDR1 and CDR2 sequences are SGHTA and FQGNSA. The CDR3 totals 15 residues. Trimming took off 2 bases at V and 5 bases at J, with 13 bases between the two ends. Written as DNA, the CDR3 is TGTGCCAGCAGCTTAACCGGGGAACTGCACAATGAGCAGTTCTTC. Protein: CASSLTGELHNEQFF.

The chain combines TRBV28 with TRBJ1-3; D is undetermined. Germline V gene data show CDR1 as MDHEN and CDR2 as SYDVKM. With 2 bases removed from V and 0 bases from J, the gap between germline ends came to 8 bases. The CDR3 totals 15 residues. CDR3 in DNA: TGTGCCAGCAGTTTAAAGGTAGCCTCTGGAAACACCATATATTTT. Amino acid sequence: CASSLKVASGNTIYF.

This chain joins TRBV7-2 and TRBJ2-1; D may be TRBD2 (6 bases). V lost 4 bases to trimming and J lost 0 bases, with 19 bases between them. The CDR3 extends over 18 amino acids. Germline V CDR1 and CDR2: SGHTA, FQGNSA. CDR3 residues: CASSSILLAPISYNEQFF. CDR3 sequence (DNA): TGTGCCAGCAGCTCCATACTACTAGCCCCGATCTCCTACAATGAGCAGTTCTTC.

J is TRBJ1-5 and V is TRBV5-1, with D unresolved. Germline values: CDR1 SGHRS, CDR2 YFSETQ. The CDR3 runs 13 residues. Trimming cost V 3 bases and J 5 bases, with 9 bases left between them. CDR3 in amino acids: CASSYSTDQPQHF. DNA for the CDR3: TGCGCCAGCAGCTACTCTACAGATCAGCCCCAGCATTTT.

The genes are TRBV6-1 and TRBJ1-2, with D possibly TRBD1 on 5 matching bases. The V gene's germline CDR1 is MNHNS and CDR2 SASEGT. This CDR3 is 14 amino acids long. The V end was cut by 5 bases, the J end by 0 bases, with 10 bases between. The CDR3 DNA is TGTGCCAGCAGTTTACAGGCTACTAACTATGGCTACACCTTC. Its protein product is CASSLQATNYGYTF.

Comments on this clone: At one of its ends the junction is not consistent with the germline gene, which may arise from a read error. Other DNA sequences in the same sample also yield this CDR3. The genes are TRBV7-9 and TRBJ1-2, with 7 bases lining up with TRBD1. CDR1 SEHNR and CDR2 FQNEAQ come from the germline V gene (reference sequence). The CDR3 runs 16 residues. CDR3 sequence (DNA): TGTGCTAGCAGTCCCCGACAGGGAGTGGCTTACTATGGCTACACCTTC. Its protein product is CASSPRQGVAYYGYTF.